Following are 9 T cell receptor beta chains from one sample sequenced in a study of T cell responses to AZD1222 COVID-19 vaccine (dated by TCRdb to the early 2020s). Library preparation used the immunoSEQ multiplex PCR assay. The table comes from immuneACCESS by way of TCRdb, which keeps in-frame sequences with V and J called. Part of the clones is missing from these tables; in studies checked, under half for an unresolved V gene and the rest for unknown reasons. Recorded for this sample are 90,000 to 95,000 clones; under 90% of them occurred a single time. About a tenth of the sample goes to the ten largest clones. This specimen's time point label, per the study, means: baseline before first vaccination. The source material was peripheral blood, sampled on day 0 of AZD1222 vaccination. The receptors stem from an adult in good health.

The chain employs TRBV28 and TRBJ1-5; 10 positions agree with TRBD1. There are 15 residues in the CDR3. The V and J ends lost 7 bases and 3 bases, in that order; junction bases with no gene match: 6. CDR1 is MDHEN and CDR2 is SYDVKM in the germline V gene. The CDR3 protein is CASTTTGGNNQPQHF. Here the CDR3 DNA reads TGTGCCAGCACAACGACAGGGGGCAACAATCAGCCCCAGCATTTT.

The CDR3 is CASSLDRGPYGYTF. Written as DNA, the CDR3 is TGTGCCAGCAGTCTTGACAGGGGCCCTTATGGCTACACCTTC. The chain links TRBV28 to TRBJ1-2; 8 bases are a match to TRBD1. CDR3 size: 14 residues. V was clipped by 5 bases and J by 5 bases; unmatched bases: 7. Germline CDR1 and CDR2: MDHEN and SYDVKM.

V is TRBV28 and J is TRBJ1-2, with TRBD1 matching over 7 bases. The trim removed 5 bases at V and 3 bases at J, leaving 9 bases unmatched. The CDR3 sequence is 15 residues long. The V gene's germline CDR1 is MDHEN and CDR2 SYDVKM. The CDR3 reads CASSRYGQVDYGYTF. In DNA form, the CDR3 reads TGTGCCAGCAGTCGATATGGACAGGTGGACTATGGCTACACCTTC.

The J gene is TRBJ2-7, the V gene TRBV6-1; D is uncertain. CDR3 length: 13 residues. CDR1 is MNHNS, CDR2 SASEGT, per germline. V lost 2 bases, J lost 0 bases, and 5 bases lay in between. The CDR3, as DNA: TGTGCCAGCAGTGAATTACTCTCCTACGAGCAGTACTTC. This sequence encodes CASSELLSYEQYF.

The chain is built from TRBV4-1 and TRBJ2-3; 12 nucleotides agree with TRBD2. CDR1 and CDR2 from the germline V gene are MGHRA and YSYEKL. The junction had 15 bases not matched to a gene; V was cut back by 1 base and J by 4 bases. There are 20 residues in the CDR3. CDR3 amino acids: CASSQAPLAGGLLVADTQYF. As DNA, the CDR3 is TGCGCCAGCAGCCAAGCCCCTCTAGCGGGGGGGCTTTTAGTCGCAGATACGCAGTATTTT.

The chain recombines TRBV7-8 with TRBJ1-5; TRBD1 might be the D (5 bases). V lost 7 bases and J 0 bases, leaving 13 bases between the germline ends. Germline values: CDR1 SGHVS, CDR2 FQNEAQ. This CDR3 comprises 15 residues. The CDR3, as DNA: TGTGCCAGCAAAATGGACACGTATAGCAATCAGCCCCAGCATTTT. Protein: CASKMDTYSNQPQHF.

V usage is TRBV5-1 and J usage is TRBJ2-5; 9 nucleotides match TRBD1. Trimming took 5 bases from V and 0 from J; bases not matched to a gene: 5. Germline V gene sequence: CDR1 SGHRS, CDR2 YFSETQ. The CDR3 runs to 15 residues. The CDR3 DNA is TGCGCCAGCAGTGGGACAGGGCCGTACCAAGAGACCCAGTACTTC. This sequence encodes CASSGTGPYQETQYF.

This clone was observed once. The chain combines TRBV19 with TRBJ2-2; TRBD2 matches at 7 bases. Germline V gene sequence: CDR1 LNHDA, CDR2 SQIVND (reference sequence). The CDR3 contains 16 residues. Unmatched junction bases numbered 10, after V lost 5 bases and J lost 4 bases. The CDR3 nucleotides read TGTGCCAGTAGTCCCGACGGGGGGATTCGCACCGGGGAGCTGTTTTTT. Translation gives CASSPDGGIRTGELFF. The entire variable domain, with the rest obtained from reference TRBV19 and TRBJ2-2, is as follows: DGGITQSPKYLFRKEGQNVTLSCEQNLNHDAMYWYRQDPGQGLRLIYYSQIVNDFQKGDIAEGYSVSREKKESFPLTVTSAQKNPTAFYLCASSPDGGIRTGELFFGEGSRLTVL.

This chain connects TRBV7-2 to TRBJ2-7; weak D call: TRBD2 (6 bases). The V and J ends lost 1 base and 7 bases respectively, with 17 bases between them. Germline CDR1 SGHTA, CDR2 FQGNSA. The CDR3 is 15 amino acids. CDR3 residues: CASSLGGDSTREQYF. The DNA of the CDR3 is TGTGCCAGCAGCTTAGGCGGGGACTCAACGAGGGAGCAGTACTTC. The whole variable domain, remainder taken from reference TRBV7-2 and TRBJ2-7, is GAGVSQSPSNKVTEKGKDVELRCDPISGHTALYWYRQSLGQGLEFLIYFQGNSAPDKSGLPSDRFSAERTGGSVSTLTIQRTQQEDSAVYLCASSLGGDSTREQYFGPGTRLTVT.